These T cell receptor beta chains were read from a single sample in a study of Graves' ophthalmopathy and Graves' hyperthyroidism. TCRdb re-analysed the multiplex PCR reads in MiXCR, keeping a single row per CDR3 protein. The data show 500,000 to 700,000 distinct CDR3 sequences, approximately 21% seen once. The sequenced material came from peripheral blood. These receptors came from a young woman with stable Graves' hyperthyroidism. Some clones in this sample may be carry-over from other donors' samples. Each CDR3 is given with its conserved first and last residue. Each record gives: D gene, J gene, clone size, V gene, CDR3 protein, CDR3 DNA. A D gene is named only where the DNA matches it firmly. The size field is filled for only some rows; it gives once, few, many or a size class.

.,TRBJ2-7,many,TRBV5-1,CASSPDPTGPSSYEQYF,TGCGCCAGCAGTCCCGATCCGACGGGGCCAAGCTCCTACGAGCAGTACTTC
.,TRBJ2-7,many,TRBV7-3,CASSLGPNPGYEQYF,TGTGCCAGCAGCTTAGGTCCCAACCCAGGGTACGAGCAGTACTTC
.,TRBJ1-6,many,TRBV28,CASSSAGTGITPLHF,TGTGCCAGCAGTTCTGCCGGAACAGGGATCACACCCCTCCACTTT
.,TRBJ1-5,.,TRBV4-2,CASSQVSGPALIQPQHF,TGTGCCAGCAGCCAAGTGTCCGGGCCCGCTTTGATTCAGCCCCAGCATTTT
.,TRBJ2-5,many,TRBV12-3/TRBV12-4,CASSLGIGETQYF,TGTGCCAGCAGTTTAGGGATAGGGGAGACCCAGTACTTC
.,TRBJ1-2,many,TRBV6-5,CASSWTEGDGYTF,TGTGCCAGCAGTTGGACAGAGGGTGATGGCTACACCTTC
TRBD1,TRBJ2-4,many,TRBV5-1,CASSLALTGVTAKNIQYF,TGCGCCAGCAGCTTGGCCCTTACAGGGGTTACAGCCAAAAACATTCAGTACTTC
TRBD1,TRBJ1-2,.,TRBV30,CAWRGPDRVGGYTF,TGTGCCTGGAGGGGACCGGACAGGGTAGGAGGCTACACCTTC
.,TRBJ1-5,.,TRBV15,CATSRDRFGSGPQHF,TGTGCCACCAGCAGAGATCGGTTCGGATCTGGGCCCCAGCATTTT
TRBD1,TRBJ1-2,many,TRBV12-3/TRBV12-4,CASSLFRDRGRDGYTF,TGTGCCAGCAGTTTATTCCGGGACAGGGGACGGGATGGCTACACCTTC
.,TRBJ1-2,many,TRBV2,CASSEGSGYTF,TGTGCCAGCAGTGAAGGGAGTGGCTACACCTTC
.,TRBJ1-1,.,TRBV2,CASSEFKGGEAFF,TGTGCCAGCAGTGAATTCAAAGGAGGTGAAGCTTTCTTT
.,TRBJ2-5,few,TRBV29-1,CSVARGAMSETQYF,TGCAGCGTTGCCAGAGGGGCGATGTCAGAGACCCAGTACTTC
TRBD1,TRBJ2-5,many,TRBV7-9,CASSLATGDVETQYF,TGTGCCAGCAGCTTAGCAACAGGGGATGTGGAGACCCAGTACTTC
.,TRBJ1-2,many,TRBV6-1,CASRKHYGYTF,TGTGCCAGCAGAAAACATTATGGCTACACCTTC
.,TRBJ2-7,many,TRBV28,CASSLAGSDTYEQYF,TGTGCCAGCAGTTTAGCGGGGAGCGACACCTACGAGCAGTACTTC
TRBD1,TRBJ1-2,many,TRBV4-2,CASSQGTGERNYGYTF,TGTGCCAGCAGCCAGGGGACAGGGGAGCGTAACTATGGCTACACCTTC
TRBD1,TRBJ2-7,many,TRBV6-1,CASSGTGRRDEQYF,TGTGCCAGCAGTGGGACAGGGAGAAGGGACGAGCAGTACTTC
.,TRBJ2-2,.,TRBV20-1,CSATGTPNTGELFF,TGCAGTGCTACCGGGACTCCGAACACCGGGGAGCTGTTTTTT
.,TRBJ2-7,.,TRBV7-2,CASSSRPSYEQYF,TGTGCCAGCAGCTCGCGACCCTCCTACGAGCAGTACTTC
.,TRBJ1-5,many,TRBV20-1,CSAWDSGNQPQHF,TGCAGTGCATGGGACTCCGGCAATCAGCCCCAGCATTTT
.,TRBJ2-2,.,TRBV28,CASMNRGDGTGELFF,TGTGCCAGCATGAACCGGGGCGATGGCACCGGGGAGCTGTTTTTT
.,TRBJ2-5,many,TRBV27,CASSPGPFFQAYF,TGTGCCAGCAGCCCAGGGCCCTTTTTTCAGGCGTACTTC
.,TRBJ1-2,.,TRBV28,CASRDKWELGGYTF,TGTGCCAGCAGGGATAAATGGGAACTGGGTGGCTACACCTTC
TRBD1,TRBJ1-1,.,TRBV3-1,CASSHGQGGGTEAFF,TGTGCCAGCAGCCATGGACAGGGTGGGGGCACGGAAGCTTTCTTT
.,TRBJ1-1,few,TRBV30,CAWSVMGNTDAFF,TGTGCCTGGAGTGTTATGGGGAACACTGATGCTTTCTTT
TRBD1,TRBJ2-7,many,TRBV10-3,CAISGRDRGDEQYF,TGTGCCATCAGTGGCCGGGACAGGGGAGACGAGCAGTACTTC
.,TRBJ2-7,.,TRBV27,CATQGLGYEQYF,TGTGCCACACAGGGATTGGGCTACGAGCAGTACTTC
.,TRBJ2-5,many,TRBV27,CASNRLGGTQETQYF,TGTGCCAGCAACAGGTTAGGCGGGACCCAAGAGACCCAGTACTTC
.,TRBJ1-2,many,TRBV6-2/TRBV6-3,CATRLSYGYTF,TGTGCCACCCGGCTGAGCTATGGCTACACCTTC
TRBD2,TRBJ2-2,many,TRBV7-3,CASSVSGRRTGELFF,TGTGCCAGCAGCGTTAGCGGGAGAAGAACCGGGGAGCTGTTTTTT
TRBD1,TRBJ2-5,many,TRBV2,CASNHASGTGMETQYF,TGTGCCAGCAACCACGCCTCCGGGACAGGGATGGAGACCCAGTACTTC
TRBD1,TRBJ1-1,many,TRBV3-1,CASSPPRTGGNTEAFF,TGTGCCAGCAGCCCTCCCCGGACAGGGGGGAACACTGAAGCTTTCTTT
.,TRBJ2-5,many,TRBV6-1,CASRDATQETQYF,TGTGCCAGCAGGGATGCCACCCAAGAGACCCAGTACTTC
TRBD1,TRBJ2-2,.,TRBV27,CASKLTGSTGELFF,TGTGCCAGCAAGCTGACAGGGTCCACCGGGGAGCTGTTTTTT
TRBD2,TRBJ2-7,many,TRBV2,CASRTSQGSYEQYF,TGTGCCAGCAGGACTAGCCAGGGATCCTACGAGCAGTACTTC
TRBD1,TRBJ2-7,many,TRBV19,CASRPPGQGAYEQYF,TGTGCCAGTAGGCCACCGGGACAGGGGGCCTACGAGCAGTACTTC
TRBD2,TRBJ2-3,many,TRBV6-2/TRBV6-3,CASSYAGGPISTDTQYF,TGTGCCAGCAGTTACGCGGGGGGGCCGATAAGCACAGATACGCAGTATTTT
.,TRBJ2-7,many,TRBV28,CASSNGGLDEQYF,TGTGCCAGCAGTAATGGGGGGCTGGACGAGCAGTACTTC
TRBD1,TRBJ1-5,.,TRBV6-1,CASSASGGENQPQHF,TGTGCCAGCAGTGCATCAGGGGGTGAGAATCAGCCCCAGCATTTT
.,TRBJ2-3,many,TRBV28,CASSRGRGSTDTQYF,TGTGCCAGCAGTAGAGGGAGAGGGAGCACAGATACGCAGTATTTT
.,TRBJ1-1,few,TRBV29-1,CSVVLGQGDRVNTEAFF,TGCAGCGTTGTTTTGGGACAAGGGGATCGTGTGAACACTGAAGCTTTCTTT
.,TRBJ2-6,few,TRBV3-1,CASSQRQTFSGANVLTF,TGTGCCAGCAGCCAAAGGCAGACCTTCTCTGGGGCCAACGTCCTGACTTTC
.,TRBJ2-7,.,TRBV20-1,CSARGAGRSSYEQYF,TGCAGTGCTAGGGGTGCGGGACGGAGCTCCTACGAGCAGTACTTC
.,TRBJ2-5,.,TRBV7-2,CASSLAVGGGQKTQYF,TGTGCCAGCAGCTTAGCGGTTGGGGGGGGCCAGAAGACCCAGTACTTC
TRBD1,TRBJ1-2,many,TRBV13,CASSLSPGTANGYTF,TGTGCCAGCAGCTTAAGCCCCGGGACAGCGAATGGCTACACCTTC
.,TRBJ1-2,many,TRBV12-3/TRBV12-4,CASSLGQNQQANYGYTF,TGTGCCAGCAGTTTAGGTCAGAATCAACAAGCTAACTATGGCTACACCTTC
.,TRBJ2-2,.,TRBV29-1,CSVEVRVAGELFF,TGCAGCGTTGAGGTTAGGGTGGCCGGGGAGCTGTTTTTT
TRBD1,TRBJ1-5,many,TRBV20-1,CSAGGTGRHNQPQHF,TGCAGTGCTGGGGGGACAGGTCGGCACAATCAGCCCCAGCATTTT